This TCR beta chain was sequenced for a study of CD8 T cells in cerebrospinal fluid in Alzheimer's disease. Overall study context: CSF T cell clonal expansion was assessed by plate-based nested PCR and droplet-based sequencing.

This clonotype is called medium-sized based on its frequency. Its antigen is unidentified. There are 15 residues in the CDR3. The germline gives CDR1 SGHNT, CDR2 YYREEE (reference sequence). Study-level points and caveats: Healthy subjects less often had a clone of at least 3% than Alzheimer's patients.

TCRdb derives one entry per CDR3 protein from the 10x single-cell sequencing reads, leaving out DNA. The sample includes just over 1,500 distinct CDR3 sequences. This TCR was sampled from a human donor in good health. Source material: cerebrospinal fluid. The V gene is TRBV5-4, the J gene TRBJ2-3; as DNA is missing, the TRBD1 call by TCRdb cannot be tested. The CDR3 sequence is CASRFWGPSTDTQYF.